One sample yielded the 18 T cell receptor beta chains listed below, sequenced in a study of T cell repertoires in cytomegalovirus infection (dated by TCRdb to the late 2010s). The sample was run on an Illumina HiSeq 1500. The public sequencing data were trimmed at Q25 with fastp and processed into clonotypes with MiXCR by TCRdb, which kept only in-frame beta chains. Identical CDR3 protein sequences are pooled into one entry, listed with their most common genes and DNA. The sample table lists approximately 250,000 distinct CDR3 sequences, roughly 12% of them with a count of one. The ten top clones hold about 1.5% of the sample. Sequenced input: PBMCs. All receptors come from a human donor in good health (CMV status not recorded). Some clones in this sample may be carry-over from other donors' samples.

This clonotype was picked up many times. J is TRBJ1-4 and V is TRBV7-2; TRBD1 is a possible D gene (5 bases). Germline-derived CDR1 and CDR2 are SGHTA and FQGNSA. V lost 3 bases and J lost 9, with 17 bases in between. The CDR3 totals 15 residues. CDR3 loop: CASSFPGTGIQKLFF. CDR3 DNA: TGTGCCAGCAGCTTTCCCGGGACGGGGATTCAAAAACTGTTTTTT.

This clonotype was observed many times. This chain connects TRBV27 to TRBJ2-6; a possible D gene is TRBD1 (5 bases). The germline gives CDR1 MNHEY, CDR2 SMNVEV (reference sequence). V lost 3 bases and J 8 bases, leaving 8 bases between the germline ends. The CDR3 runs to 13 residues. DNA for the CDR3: TGTGCCAGCAGTTTTGGGGCGACCAACGTCCTGACTTTC. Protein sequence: CASSFGATNVLTF.

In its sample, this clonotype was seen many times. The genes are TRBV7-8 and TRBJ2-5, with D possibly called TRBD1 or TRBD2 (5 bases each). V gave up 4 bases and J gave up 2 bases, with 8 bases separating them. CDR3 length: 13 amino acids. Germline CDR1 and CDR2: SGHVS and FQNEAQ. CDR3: CASSWDGQETQYF. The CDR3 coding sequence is TGTGCCAGCAGCTGGGACGGGCAAGAGACCCAGTACTTC.

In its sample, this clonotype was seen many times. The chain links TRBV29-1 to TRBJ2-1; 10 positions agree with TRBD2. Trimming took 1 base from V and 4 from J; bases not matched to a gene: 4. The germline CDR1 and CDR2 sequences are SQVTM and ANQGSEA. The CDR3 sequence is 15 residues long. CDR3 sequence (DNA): TGCAGCGTTGAAGGGACTAGCGGAGCTTACAATGAGCAGTTCTTC. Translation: CSVEGTSGAYNEQFF.

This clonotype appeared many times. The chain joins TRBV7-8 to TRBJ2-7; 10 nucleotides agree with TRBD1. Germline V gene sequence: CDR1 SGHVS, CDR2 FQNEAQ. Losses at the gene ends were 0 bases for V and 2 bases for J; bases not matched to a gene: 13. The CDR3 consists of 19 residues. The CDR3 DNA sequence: TGTGCCAGCAGCTTAGCGCGGGGACAGGGGAGTTTACCCGCCTACGAGCAGTACTTC. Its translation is CASSLARGQGSLPAYEQYF.

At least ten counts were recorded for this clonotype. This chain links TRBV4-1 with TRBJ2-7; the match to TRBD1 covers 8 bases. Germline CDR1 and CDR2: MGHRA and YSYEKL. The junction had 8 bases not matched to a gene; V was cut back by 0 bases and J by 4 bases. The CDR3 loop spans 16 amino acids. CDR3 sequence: CASSQEGTGEWYEQYF. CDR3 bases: TGCGCCAGCAGCCAAGAAGGGACAGGTGAATGGTACGAGCAGTACTTC.

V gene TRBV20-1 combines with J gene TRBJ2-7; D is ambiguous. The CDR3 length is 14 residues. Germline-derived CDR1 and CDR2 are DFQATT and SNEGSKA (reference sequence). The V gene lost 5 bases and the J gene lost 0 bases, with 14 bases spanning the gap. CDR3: CSACPTQTSYEQYF. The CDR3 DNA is TGCAGTGCTTGCCCCACACAAACCTCCTACGAGCAGTACTTC.

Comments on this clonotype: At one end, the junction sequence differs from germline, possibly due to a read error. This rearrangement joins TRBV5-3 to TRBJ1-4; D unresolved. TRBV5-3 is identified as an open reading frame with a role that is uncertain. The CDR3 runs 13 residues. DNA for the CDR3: TGTGCCAGCAGCTTGGGAGTTGGTGAAAAACTGTTTTTT. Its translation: CASSLGVGEKLFF.

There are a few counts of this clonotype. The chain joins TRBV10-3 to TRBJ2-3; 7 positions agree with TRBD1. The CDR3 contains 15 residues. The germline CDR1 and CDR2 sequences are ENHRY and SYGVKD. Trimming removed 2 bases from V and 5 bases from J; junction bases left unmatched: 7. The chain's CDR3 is CAISEGRQGQDTQYF. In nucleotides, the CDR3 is TGTGCCATCAGTGAGGGGAGACAGGGACAAGATACGCAGTATTTT.

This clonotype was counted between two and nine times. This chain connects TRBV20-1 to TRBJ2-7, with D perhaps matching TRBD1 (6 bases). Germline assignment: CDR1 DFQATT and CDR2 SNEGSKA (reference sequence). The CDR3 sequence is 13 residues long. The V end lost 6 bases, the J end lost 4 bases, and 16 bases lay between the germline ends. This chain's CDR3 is CSANLGTHYEQYF. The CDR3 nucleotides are TGCAGTGCGAACCTCGGGACACATTACGAGCAGTACTTC.

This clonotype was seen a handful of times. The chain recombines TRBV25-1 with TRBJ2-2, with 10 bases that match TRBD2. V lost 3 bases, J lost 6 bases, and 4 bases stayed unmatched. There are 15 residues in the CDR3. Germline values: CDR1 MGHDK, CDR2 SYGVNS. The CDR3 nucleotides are TGTGCCAGCAGTGATCTAGCGGGAGTGGCCGGGGAGCTGTTTTTT. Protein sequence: CASSDLAGVAGELFF.

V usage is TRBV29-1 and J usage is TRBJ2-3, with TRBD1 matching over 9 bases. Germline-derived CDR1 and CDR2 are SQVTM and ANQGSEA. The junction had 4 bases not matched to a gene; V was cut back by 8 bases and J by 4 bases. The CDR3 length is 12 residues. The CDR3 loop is CSTRTGADTQYF. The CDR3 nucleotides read TGCAGCACTCGGACAGGGGCAGATACGCAGTATTTT.

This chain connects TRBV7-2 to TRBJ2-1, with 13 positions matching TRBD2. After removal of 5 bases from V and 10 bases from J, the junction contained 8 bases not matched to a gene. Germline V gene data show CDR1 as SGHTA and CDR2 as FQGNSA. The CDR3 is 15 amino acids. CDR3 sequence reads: CASSPGLAGVSEQFF. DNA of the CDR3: TGTGCCAGCAGCCCCGGACTAGCGGGAGTAAGCGAGCAGTTCTTC.

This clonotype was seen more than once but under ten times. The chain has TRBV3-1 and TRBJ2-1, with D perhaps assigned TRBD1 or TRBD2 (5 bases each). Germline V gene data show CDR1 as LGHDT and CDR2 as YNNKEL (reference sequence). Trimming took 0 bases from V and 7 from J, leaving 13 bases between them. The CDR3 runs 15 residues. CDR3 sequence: CASSQDRQGDNEQFF. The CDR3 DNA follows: TGTGCCAGCAGCCAAGATCGCCAGGGAGATAATGAGCAGTTCTTC.

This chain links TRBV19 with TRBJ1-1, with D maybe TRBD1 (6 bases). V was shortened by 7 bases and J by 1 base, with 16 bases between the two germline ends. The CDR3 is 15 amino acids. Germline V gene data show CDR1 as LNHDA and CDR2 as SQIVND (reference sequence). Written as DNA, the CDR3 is TGTGCCAGTATAATTGGGGGCAAGGGGAACACTGAAGCTTTCTTT. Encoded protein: CASIIGGKGNTEAFF.

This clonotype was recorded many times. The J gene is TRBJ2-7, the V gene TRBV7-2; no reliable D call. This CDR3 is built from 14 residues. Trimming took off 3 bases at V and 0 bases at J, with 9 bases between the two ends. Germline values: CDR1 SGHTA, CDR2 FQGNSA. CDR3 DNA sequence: TGTGCCAGCAGCTTCAGCGTCCTCTCCTACGAGCAGTACTTC. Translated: CASSFSVLSYEQYF.

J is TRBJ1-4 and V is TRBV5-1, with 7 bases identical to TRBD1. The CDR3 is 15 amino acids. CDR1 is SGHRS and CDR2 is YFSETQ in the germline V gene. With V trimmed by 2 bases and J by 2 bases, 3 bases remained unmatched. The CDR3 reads CASSFDRATNEKLFF. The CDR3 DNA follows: TGCGCCAGCAGCTTTGACAGGGCCACTAATGAAAAACTGTTTTTT.

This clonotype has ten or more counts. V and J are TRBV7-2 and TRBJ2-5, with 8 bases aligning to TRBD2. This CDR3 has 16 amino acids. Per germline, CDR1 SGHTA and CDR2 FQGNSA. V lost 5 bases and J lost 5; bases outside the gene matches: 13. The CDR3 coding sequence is TGTGCCAGCAGCACAAGTACGGGGCGGGGGGAGGAGACCCAGTACTTC. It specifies CASSTSTGRGEETQYF.